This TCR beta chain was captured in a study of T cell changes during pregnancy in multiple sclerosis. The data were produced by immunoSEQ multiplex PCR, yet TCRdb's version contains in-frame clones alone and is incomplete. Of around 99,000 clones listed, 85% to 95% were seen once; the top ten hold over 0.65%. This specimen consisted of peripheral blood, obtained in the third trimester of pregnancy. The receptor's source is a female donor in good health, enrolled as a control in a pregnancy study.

CDR3 in amino acids: CASSQSEVFFRTDQPQHF. CDR3 sequence (DNA): TGCGCCAGCAGTCAATCGGAGGTTTTCTTTAGGACGGATCAGCCCCAGCATTTT. The chain recombines TRBV23-1 with TRBJ1-5; no clear D gene. TRBV23-1 is labeled an ORF, and its function is uncertain. Trimming pared 0 bases from V and 5 bases from J, leaving 20 bases between. The CDR3 is 18 residues long.